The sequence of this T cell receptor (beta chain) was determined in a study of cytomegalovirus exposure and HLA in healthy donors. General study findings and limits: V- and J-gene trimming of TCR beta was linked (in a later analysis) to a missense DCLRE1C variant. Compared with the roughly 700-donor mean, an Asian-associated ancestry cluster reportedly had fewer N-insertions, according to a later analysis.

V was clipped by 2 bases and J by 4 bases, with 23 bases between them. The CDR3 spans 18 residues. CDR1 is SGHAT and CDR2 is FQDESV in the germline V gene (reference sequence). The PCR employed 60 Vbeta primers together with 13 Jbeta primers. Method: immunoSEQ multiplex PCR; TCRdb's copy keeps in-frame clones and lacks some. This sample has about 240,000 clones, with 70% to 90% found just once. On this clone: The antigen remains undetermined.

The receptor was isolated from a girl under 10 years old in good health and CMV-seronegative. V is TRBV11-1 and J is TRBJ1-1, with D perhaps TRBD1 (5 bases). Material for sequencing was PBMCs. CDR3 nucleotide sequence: TGTGCCAGCAGCTTAATGGGTGTAGTCAAGGGGATCGGCACTGAAGCTTTCTTT. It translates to CASSLMGVVKGIGTEAFF.